The clone carrying this T cell receptor beta chain was seen more than once but under ten times. Its antigen is currently unknown. Germline-derived CDR1 and CDR2 are LNHDA and SQIVND (reference sequence). This CDR3 is built from 16 residues. Germline trimming cut 3 bases from V and 4 bases from J; bases unmatched to any gene: 10. The sample originates from a study of memory CD4+ T cells and cytomegalovirus serostatus. Study-level findings and limits: CMV serostatus prediction reached median AUC approximately 0.96, or 0.89 with US-trained model.

Sequencing was performed with immunoSEQ multiplex PCR; in TCRdb, only in-frame clones are kept and a portion is missing. The repertoire holds tens of thousands of clones, with around four fifths as singletons. Single viable CD3+CD4+CD8-CD45RO+ cells were sorted as the memory CD4+ T cells. The sample taken for sequencing was memory CD4+ T cells from blood. J is TRBJ2-3 and V is TRBV19; 7 bases line up with TRBD2. The sequence derives from an adult in good health and CMV-seronegative. CDR3 nucleotides: TGTGCCAGTAGTATGAAGCGTTGGGCGGGAGCAGATACGCAGTATTTT. It yields the protein CASSMKRWAGADTQYF.